This passage covers 6 T cell receptor beta chains from one sample sequenced in a study of CD8 T cells in Susac syndrome. RNA was extracted with the RNeasy kit, and a quantity of about 0.45 to 1 ug was reverse transcribed using random hexamers. TCRdb redid the calling of the immunoSEQ multiplex PCR reads with MiXCR, one entry per CDR3 protein. The sample yields more than 110,000 distinct CDR3 sequences, roughly 94% seen once. The sequencing sample was made of CD4+ T cells from PBMCs. The receptors stem from a human donor with Susac syndrome.

The chain has TRBV4-1 and TRBJ2-1, with 13 bases identical to TRBD2. The CDR3 totals 16 residues. The germline gives CDR1 MGHRA, CDR2 YSYEKL. After removal of 5 bases from V and 6 bases from J, the junction contained 7 bases not matched to a gene. CDR3 nucleotide sequence: TGCGCCAGCAGCGGACTAGCGGGGGTACGACCCAATGAGCAGTTCTTC. Amino acid sequence: CASSGLAGVRPNEQFF.

The CDR3 here is CASSFGQGTYEQYF. Written as DNA, the CDR3 is TGTGCCAGCAGCTTTGGACAGGGAACCTACGAGCAGTACTTC. This sequence joins TRBV13 and TRBJ2-7; TRBD1 matches at 8 bases. The V and J ends lost 3 bases and 2 bases, in that order; junction bases with no gene match: 3. The germline gives CDR1 PRHDT, CDR2 FYEKMQ (reference sequence). The CDR3 is 14 amino acids.

The chain carries TRBV24-1 and TRBJ1-2; the D gene is possibly TRBD1 (6 bases). Germline CDR1 KGHDR, CDR2 SFDVKD. CDR3 length: 14 amino acids. V shed 4 bases and J shed 3 bases, with 11 bases lying between them. The CDR3 DNA sequence: TGTGCCACCAGTGACACAGGGTTAGACTATGGCTACACCTTC. This sequence encodes CATSDTGLDYGYTF.

This clonotype is a singleton in its sample. J is TRBJ2-4 and V is TRBV30; 12 nucleotides line up with TRBD2. The CDR3 extends over 15 amino acids. CDR1 is GTSNPN and CDR2 is SVGIG in the germline V gene (reference sequence). Trimming took 4 bases from V and 3 from J; bases not matched to a gene: 4. This CDR3 reads CAWTSGRANKNIQYF. CDR3 nucleotides: TGTGCCTGGACTAGCGGGAGGGCCAACAAAAACATTCAGTACTTC. Filled out from reference TRBV30 and TRBJ2-4, the complete variable domain reads SQTIHQWPATLVQPVGSPLSLECTVEGTSNPNLYWYRQAAGRGLQLLFYSVGIGQISSEVPQNLSASRPQDRQFILSSKKLLLSDSGFYLCAWTSGRANKNIQYFGAGTRLSVL.

This chain links TRBV20-1 with TRBJ2-7, with 12 positions matching TRBD1. V trimming: 4 bases; J trimming: 3 bases; junction bases outside the gene matches: 7. This CDR3 region has 15 residues. Germline-derived CDR1 and CDR2 are DFQATT and SNEGSKA (reference sequence). The CDR3 nucleotides are TGCAGTGCTATAGACGGGACAGGGGGCTTCTACGAGCAGTACTTC. Residues: CSAIDGTGGFYEQYF.

CDR3 coding DNA: TGTGCCTGGAGTGTAAGGTCGGGGGTTTGGAACACTGAAGCTTTCTTT. Translating gives CAWSVRSGVWNTEAFF. The gene calls are TRBV30 and TRBJ1-1; D possibly corresponds to TRBD1 (5 bases). The V gene lost 0 bases and the J gene lost 1 base, with 15 bases spanning the gap. This CDR3 contains 16 residues. CDR1 is GTSNPN, CDR2 SVGIG, per germline (reference sequence).